This T cell receptor beta chain was sequenced for a study of Ad26.COV2.S vaccination and SARS-CoV-2 variants. In the study overall: Donor participated within the Ad26.COV2.S arm of the COV1001 trial. Once or twice, 56 days apart, Ad26.COV2.S was delivered intramuscularly.

Clones were read by immunoSEQ multiplex PCR, and TCRdb kept only the in-frame ones, dropping some. This table holds some 520,000 clones, around 88% found once. The V and J ends lost 6 bases and 1 base respectively, with 19 bases between them. This CDR3 comprises 18 residues. Germline assignment: CDR1 LNHNV and CDR2 YYDKDF (reference sequence). Specified treatment: 19 received Ad26.COV2.S at low or high dose, single or two shots; five or six received placebo; per-sample allocation not given. It was on day 63 after the first vaccine or placebo injection that samples were taken. This material consisted of peripheral blood, taken in a trial of Ad26.COV2.S vaccine versus placebo. The TCR comes from a person between 18 and 59 years old who received the Ad26.COV2.S COVID-19 vaccine or a placebo. The chain couples TRBV15 to TRBJ2-6, with a tentative D call TRBD1 (5 bases). In nucleotides, the CDR3 is TGTGCCACCAGTAGACAGTCCTCTAGGGGATCTGGGGCCAACGTCCTGACTTTC. It yields the protein CATSRQSSRGSGANVLTF.